This entry concerns a single TCR beta chain. Sequenced by immunoSEQ multiplex PCR; TCRdb stores in-frame clones only, minus some. The table has around 94,000 clones, roughly nine tenths seen once; the top ten hold around 1.3%. This sample is drawn from a study of control samples from healthy donors and cancer patients. Sequencing was carried out using blood. This clonotype originated in a woman aged 50 to 65 in good health.

This CDR3 reads CASRLDRGDTQYF. In nucleotides, the CDR3 is TGTGCCAGCAGATTGGACAGGGGGGATACGCAGTATTTT. This chain links TRBV7-2 with TRBJ2-3, with 10 nucleotides matching TRBD1. This CDR3 comprises 13 residues. J lost 6 bases, V lost 6 bases, and 3 bases had no gene match. Germline CDR1 SGHTA, CDR2 FQGNSA.